The entry that follows covers one T cell receptor (beta chain) sequence. The sample belongs to a study of blood T cell repertoires in COVID-19. This table comes from immunoSEQ multiplex PCR, and its TCRdb copy is limited to in-frame clones, with some not included. The table has over 200,000 clones, 70% to 90% seen once. The length of the CDR3 is 14 residues. Germline V gives CDR1 LGHNA, CDR2 YNFKEQ. Losses at the gene ends were 4 bases for V and 8 bases for J; bases not matched to a gene: 8. Input material: PBMCs or T cells enriched from blood (not recorded which). This sequence joins TRBV4-2 and TRBJ2-1, with 7 nucleotides matching TRBD1. This TCR came from a woman aged 25 to 45 who had been exposed to COVID-19. CDR3 amino acids: CASSPRTGSDEQFF. The CDR3 DNA reads TGTGCCAGCAGCCCCCGGACAGGTAGCGATGAGCAGTTCTTC.